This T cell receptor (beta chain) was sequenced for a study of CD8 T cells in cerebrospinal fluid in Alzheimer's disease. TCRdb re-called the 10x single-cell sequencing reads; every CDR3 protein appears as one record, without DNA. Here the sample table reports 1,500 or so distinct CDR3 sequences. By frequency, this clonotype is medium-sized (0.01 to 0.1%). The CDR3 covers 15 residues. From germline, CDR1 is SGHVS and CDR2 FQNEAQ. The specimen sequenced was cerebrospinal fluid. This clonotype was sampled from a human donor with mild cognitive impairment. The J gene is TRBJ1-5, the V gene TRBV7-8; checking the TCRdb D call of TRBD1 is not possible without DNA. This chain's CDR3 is CASSLYDRITSTQHF. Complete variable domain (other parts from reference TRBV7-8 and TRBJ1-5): GAGVSQSPRYKVAKRGQDVALRCDPISGHVSLFWYQQALGQGPEFLTYFQNEAQLDKSGLPSDRFFAERPEGSVSTLKIQRTQQEDSAVYLCASSLYDRITSTQHFGDGTRLSIL.